This T cell receptor beta chain is drawn from a study of blood T cells in healthy people across ages. Findings and limits, study-wide: Among long-lived donors, naive CD4+ cells were more numerous and diversity higher than in aged donors.

As for this clonotype: Its antigen is not identified.

The CDR3 has 12 amino acids. The V gene's germline CDR1 is DFQATT and CDR2 SNEGSKA (reference sequence). V was pared by 1 base and J by 10 bases, with 8 bases between. A second PCR, run for about 7 to 11 cycles, used a sample-barcoded 5' primer plus a J-beta primer mix. No fewer than 3 million CDR3-containing paired-end reads came from each sample. TCRdb re-derived calls from the 5' RACE reads in MiXCR, one entry per CDR3 protein. The table lists 1.5 million to 2 million distinct CDR3 sequences, around half of them singletons. Sequences were obtained from blood. The sequence was collected from a middle-aged woman in good health. This chain uses TRBV20-1 with TRBJ1-6; perhaps TRBD1 as D (6 bases). CDR3 nucleotides: TGCAGTGCTAGAGGAGGACAGTCACCCCTCCACTTT. As protein: CSARGGQSPLHF.